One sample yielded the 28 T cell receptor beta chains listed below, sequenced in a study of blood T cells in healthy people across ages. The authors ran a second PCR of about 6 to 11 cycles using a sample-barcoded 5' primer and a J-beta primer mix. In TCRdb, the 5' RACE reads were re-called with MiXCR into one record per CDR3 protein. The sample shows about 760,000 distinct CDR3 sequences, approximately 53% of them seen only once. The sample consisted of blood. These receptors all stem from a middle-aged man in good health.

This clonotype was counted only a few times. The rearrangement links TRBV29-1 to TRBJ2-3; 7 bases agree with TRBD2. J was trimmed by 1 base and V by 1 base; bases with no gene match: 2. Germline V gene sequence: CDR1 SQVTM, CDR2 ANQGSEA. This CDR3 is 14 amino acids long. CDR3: CSVEASGGTDTQYF. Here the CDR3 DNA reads TGCAGCGTTGAAGCGAGCGGGGGCACAGATACGCAGTATTTT.

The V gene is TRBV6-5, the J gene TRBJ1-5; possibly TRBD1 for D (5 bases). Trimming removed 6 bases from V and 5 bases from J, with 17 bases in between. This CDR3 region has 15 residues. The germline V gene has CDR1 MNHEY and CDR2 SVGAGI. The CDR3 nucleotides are TGTGCCAGCAGACGGCACGACGGGGACCATCAGCCCCAGCATTTT. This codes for CASRRHDGDHQPQHF.

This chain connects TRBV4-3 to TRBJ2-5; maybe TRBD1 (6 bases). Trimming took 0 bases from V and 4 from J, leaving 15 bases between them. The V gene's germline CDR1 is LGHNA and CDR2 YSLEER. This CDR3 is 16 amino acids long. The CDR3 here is CASSQEQGSLRETQYF. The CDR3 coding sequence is TGCGCCAGCAGCCAAGAACAGGGATCCTTGAGAGAGACCCAGTACTTC.

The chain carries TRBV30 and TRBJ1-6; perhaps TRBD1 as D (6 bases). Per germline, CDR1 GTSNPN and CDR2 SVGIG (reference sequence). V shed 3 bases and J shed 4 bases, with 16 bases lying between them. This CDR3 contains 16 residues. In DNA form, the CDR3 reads TGTGCCTGGAGGGATGACAGGTCCAGTTATAATTCACCCCTCCACTTT. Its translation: CAWRDDRSSYNSPLHF.

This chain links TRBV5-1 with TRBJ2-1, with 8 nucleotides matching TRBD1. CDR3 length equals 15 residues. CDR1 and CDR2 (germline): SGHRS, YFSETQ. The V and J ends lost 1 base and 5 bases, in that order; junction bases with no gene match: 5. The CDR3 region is CASSLRWDRNNEQFF. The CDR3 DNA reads TGCGCCAGCAGCTTGAGGTGGGACAGGAACAATGAGCAGTTCTTC.

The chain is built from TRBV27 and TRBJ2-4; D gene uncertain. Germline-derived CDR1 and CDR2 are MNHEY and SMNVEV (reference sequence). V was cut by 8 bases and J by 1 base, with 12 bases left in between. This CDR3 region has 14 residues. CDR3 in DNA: TGTGCCAGCCACGATCTAAACGCCAAAAACATTCAGTACTTC. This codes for CASHDLNAKNIQYF.

The CDR3 is CSATLGWNQPQHF. CDR3 bases: TGCAGTGCTACTCTCGGGTGGAATCAGCCCCAGCATTTT. The chain combines TRBV20-1 with TRBJ1-5; D uncertain. V lost 4 bases, J lost 4 bases, and 11 bases lay in between. Germline loops: CDR1 DFQATT, CDR2 SNEGSKA (reference sequence). The CDR3 length is 13 residues.

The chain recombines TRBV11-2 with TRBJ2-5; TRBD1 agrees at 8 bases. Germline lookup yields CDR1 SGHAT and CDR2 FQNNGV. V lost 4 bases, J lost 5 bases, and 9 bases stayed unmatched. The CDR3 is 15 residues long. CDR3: CASSSTGGPRETQYF. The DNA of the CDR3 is TGTGCCAGCAGCTCTACAGGGGGACCGAGGGAGACCCAGTACTTC.

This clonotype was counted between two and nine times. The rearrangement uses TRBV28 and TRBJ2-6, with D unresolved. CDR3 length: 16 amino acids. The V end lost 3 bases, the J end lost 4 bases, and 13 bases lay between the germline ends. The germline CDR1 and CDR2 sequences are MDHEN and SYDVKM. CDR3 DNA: TGTGCCAGCAGTTTGGTGGGGTCGGTAGGGGCCAACGTCCTGACTTTC. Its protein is CASSLVGSVGANVLTF. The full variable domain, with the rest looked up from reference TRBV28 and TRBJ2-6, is DVKVTQSSRYLVKRTGEKVFLECVQDMDHENMFWYRQDPGLGLRLIYFSYDVKMKEKGDIPEGYSVSREKKERFSLILESASTNQTSMYLCASSLVGSVGANVLTFGAGSRLTVL.

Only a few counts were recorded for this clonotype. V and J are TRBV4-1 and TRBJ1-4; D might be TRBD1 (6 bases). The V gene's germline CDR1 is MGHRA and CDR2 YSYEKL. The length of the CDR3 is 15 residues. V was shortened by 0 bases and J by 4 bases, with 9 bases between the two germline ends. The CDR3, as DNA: TGCGCCAGCAGCCAAGAAGGACAGATTAATGAAAAACTGTTTTTT. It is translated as CASSQEGQINEKLFF.

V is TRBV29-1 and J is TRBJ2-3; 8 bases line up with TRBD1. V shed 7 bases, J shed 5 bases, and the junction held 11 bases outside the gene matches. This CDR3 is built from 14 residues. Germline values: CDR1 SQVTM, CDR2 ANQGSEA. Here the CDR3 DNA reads TGCAGCGCGGCCAGGGGGCGCTTGGAAGATACGCAGTATTTT. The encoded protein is CSAARGRLEDTQYF.

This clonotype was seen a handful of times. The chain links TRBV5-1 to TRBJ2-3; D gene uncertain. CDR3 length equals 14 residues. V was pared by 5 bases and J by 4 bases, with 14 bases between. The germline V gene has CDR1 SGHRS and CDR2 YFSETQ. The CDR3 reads CASRPEVSSDTQYF. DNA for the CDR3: TGCGCCAGCAGGCCTGAGGTATCCTCAGATACGCAGTATTTT.

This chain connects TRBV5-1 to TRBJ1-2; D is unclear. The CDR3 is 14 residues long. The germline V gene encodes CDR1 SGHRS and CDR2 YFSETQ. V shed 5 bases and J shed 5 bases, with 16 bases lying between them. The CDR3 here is CASRGDGRRYGYTF. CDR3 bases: TGCGCCAGCAGGGGTGACGGGCGGCGGTATGGCTACACCTTC.

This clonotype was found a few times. CDR3 DNA: TGTGCCAGCAGCGTAGCGACAGAAGAGACCCAGTACTTC. Its translation: CASSVATEETQYF. The rearrangement uses TRBV9 and TRBJ2-5; weak D call: TRBD1 (5 bases). This CDR3 spans 13 amino acids. CDR1 is SGDLS, CDR2 YYNGEE, per germline. Trimming stripped 0 bases from V and 3 bases from J, with 6 bases between.

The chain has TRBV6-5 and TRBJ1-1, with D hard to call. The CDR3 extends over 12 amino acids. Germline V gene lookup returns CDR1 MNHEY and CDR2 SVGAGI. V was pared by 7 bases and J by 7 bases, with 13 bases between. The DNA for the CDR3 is TGTGCCAGCACCCCCGGTGGGGTTGAAGCTTTCTTT. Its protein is CASTPGGVEAFF.

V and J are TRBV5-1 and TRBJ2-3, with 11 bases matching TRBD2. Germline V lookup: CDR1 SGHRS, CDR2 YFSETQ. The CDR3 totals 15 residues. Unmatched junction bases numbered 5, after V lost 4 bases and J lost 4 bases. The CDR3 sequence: CASSGSSGGSDTQYF. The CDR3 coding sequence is TGCGCCAGCAGCGGGTCTAGCGGGGGGTCAGATACGCAGTATTTT.

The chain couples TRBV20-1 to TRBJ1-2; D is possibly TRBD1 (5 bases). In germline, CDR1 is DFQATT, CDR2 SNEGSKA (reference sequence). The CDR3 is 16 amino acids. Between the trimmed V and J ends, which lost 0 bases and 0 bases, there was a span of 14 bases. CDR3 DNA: TGCAGTGCTAGAGATTTCCGGGGGAATTCTAACTATGGCTACACCTTC. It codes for CSARDFRGNSNYGYTF.

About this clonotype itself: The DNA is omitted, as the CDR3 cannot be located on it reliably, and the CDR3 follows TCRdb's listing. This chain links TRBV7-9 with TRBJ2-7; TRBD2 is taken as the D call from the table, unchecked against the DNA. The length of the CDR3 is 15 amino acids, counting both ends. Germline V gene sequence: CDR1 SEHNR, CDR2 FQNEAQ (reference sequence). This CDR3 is CASSFRGREGDEQYF.

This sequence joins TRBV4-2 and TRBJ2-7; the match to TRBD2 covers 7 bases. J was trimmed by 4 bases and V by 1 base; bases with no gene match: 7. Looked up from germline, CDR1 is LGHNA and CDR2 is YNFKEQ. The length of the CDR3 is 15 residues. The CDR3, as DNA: TGTGCCAGCAGCCAAGCTAGCGGAATTCAATACGAGCAGTACTTC. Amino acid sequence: CASSQASGIQYEQYF.

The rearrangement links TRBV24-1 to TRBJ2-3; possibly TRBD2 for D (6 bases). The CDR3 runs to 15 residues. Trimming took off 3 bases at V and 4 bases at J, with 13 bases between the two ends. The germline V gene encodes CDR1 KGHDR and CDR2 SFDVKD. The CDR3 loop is CATSDGEAPADTQYF. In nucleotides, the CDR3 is TGTGCCACCAGTGATGGGGAGGCCCCAGCAGATACGCAGTATTTT.

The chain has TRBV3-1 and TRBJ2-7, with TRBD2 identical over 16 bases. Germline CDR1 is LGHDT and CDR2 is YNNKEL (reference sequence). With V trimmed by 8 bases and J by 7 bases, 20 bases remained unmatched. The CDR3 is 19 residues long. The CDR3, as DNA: TGTGCCAGCCGCGAAAGTGCGGGACTAGCGGGGGGGACCTACAATGAGCAGTACTTC. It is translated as CASRESAGLAGGTYNEQYF.

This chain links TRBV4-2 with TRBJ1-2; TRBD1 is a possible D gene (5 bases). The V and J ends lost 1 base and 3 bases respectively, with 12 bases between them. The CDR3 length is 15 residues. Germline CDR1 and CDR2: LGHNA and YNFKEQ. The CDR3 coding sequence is TGTGCCAGCAGCCAAGTTCCGAGGGGACACTATGGCTACACCTTC. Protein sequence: CASSQVPRGHYGYTF.

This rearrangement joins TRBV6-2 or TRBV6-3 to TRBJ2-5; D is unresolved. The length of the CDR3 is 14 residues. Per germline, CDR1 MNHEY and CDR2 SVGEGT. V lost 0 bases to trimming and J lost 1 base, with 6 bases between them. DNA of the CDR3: TGTGCCAGCAGTTACTCCCAGGCCCAAGAGACCCAGTACTTC. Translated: CASSYSQAQETQYF.

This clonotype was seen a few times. The CDR3, as DNA: TGTGCCAGCAGTTTAGGCTCTCTCCAAGAGACCCAGTACTTC. Protein sequence: CASSLGSLQETQYF. The chain recombines TRBV12-3 or TRBV12-4 with TRBJ2-5; no firm D call. Trimming took off 1 base at V and 1 base at J, with 7 bases between the two ends. This CDR3 is built from 14 residues.

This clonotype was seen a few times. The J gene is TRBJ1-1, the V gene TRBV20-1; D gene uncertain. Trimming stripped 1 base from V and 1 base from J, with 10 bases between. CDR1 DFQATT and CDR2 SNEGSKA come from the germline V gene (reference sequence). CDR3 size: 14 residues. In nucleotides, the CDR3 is TGCAGTGCTAGAGGGGCGAGGGCGAACACTGAAGCTTTCTTT. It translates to CSARGARANTEAFF.

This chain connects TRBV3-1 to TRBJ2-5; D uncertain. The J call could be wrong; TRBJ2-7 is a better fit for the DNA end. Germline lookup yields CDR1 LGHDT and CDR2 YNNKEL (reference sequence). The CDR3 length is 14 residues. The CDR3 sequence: CASSPGNPKDEQYF. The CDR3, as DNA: TGTGCCAGCAGCCCTGGTAACCCCAAAGACGAGCAGTACTTC.

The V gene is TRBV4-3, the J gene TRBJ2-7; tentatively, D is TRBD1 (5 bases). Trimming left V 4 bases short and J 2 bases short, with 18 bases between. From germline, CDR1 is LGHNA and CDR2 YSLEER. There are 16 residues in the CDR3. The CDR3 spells CASSRVLDRKTYEQYF. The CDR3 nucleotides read TGCGCCAGCAGCCGTGTCCTCGACAGAAAAACCTACGAGCAGTACTTC.

In DNA, the CDR3 is TGTGCCAGCAGCCTACTCGGGACAGGGGGAAACTATGGCTACACCTTC. Protein sequence: CASSLLGTGGNYGYTF. The V call is TRBV3-1, the J call TRBJ1-2; 11 bases line up with TRBD1. CDR1 LGHDT and CDR2 YNNKEL come from the germline V gene (reference sequence). V lost 4 bases to trimming and J lost 2 bases; unmatched junction nucleotides: 6. There are 16 residues in the CDR3. Full variable domain (remainder filled in from reference TRBV3-1 and TRBJ1-2): DTAVSQTPKYLVTQMGNDKSIKCEQNLGHDTMYWYKQDSKKFLKIMFSYNNKELIINETVPNRFSPKSPDKAHLNLHINSLELGDSAVYFCASSLLGTGGNYGYTFGSGTRLTVV.